This T cell receptor beta chain was sequenced for a study of cytomegalovirus exposure and HLA in healthy donors. 60 Vbeta and 13 Jbeta primers were used in PCR. Clones were sequenced by immunoSEQ multiplex PCR, and TCRdb holds only the in-frame ones, with some missing. This table has more than 130,000 clones, 70% to 80% appearing once. With respect to this clone: What it binds is not known.

This CDR3 contains 15 residues. V lost 6 bases, J lost 0 bases, and 12 bases lay in between. Germline assignment: CDR1 SNHLY and CDR2 FYNNEI. Healthy individuals who donated bone marrow served as the donors. While unrecorded immune exposures were likely, the donors were nominally healthy when sampled. Notes on the study in general: TCR beta V- and J-gene trimming was later associated with a missense DCLRE1C variant. The authors listed roughly 150 TCR beta chains as cytomegalovirus-associated.

This clonotype was obtained from a woman between 50 and 59 years old in good health and CMV-seronegative. Sample: PBMCs. The V and J genes are TRBV2 and TRBJ2-1; no definite D call. The chain's CDR3 is CASSADWSSYNEQFF. CDR3 DNA: TGTGCCAGCAGCGCAGACTGGAGCTCCTACAATGAGCAGTTCTTC.